The entry that follows covers one T cell receptor beta chain sequence. This sample was taken from a study of blood T cell repertoires in COVID-19. Study-wide background: Material from acute and convalescent COVID-19 was sourced from the United States, Italy and Spain.

Germline V gives CDR1 MNHEY, CDR2 SVGAGI. With 0 bases clipped from V and 7 bases from J, the junction kept 6 bases outside the gene matches. This CDR3 is built from 16 residues. Cohort allocation depended upon clinical history that participants reported. Either two negative PCRs, clearance, or symptom resolution qualified Cohort 3 donors as recovered. This table comes from immunoSEQ multiplex PCR, and its TCRdb copy is limited to in-frame clones, with some not included. Among 150,000 to 200,000 clones, roughly four fifths were seen once, and the ten largest hold 8% to 13%. Sequenced: PBMCs or T cells enriched from blood (not recorded which). This chain uses TRBV6-5 with TRBJ1-2; 12 nucleotides match TRBD1. This clonotype was obtained from a man aged 50 to 59 who had recovered from COVID-19. This chain's CDR3 is CASSYSMGQGASGYTF. CDR3 DNA: TGTGCCAGCAGTTACTCGATGGGACAGGGGGCGTCTGGCTACACCTTC.